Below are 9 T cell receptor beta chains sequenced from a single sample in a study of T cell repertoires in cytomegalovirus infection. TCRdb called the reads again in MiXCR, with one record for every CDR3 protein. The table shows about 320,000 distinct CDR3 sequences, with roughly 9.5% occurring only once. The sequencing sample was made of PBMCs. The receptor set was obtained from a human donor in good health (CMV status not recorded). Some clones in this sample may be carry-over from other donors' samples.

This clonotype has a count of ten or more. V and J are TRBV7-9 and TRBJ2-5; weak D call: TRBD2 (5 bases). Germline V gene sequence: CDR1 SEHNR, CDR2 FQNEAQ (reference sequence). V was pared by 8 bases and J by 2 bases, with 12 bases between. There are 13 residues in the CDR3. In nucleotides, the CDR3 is TGTGCCAGCCAGAGGGATTTGCAAGAGACCCAGTACTTC. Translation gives CASQRDLQETQYF.

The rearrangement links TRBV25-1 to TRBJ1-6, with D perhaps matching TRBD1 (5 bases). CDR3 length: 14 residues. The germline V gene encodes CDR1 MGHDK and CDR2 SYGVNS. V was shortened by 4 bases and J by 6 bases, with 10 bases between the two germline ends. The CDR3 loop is CASSAVGTNSPLHF. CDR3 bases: TGTGCCAGCAGTGCCGTAGGGACTAATTCACCCCTCCACTTT.

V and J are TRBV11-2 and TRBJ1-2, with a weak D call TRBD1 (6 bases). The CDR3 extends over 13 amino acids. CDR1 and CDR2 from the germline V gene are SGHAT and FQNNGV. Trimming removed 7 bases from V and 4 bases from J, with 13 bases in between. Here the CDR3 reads CASTPDSFYGYTF. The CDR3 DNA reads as TGTGCCAGCACTCCGGACAGTTTCTATGGCTACACCTTC.

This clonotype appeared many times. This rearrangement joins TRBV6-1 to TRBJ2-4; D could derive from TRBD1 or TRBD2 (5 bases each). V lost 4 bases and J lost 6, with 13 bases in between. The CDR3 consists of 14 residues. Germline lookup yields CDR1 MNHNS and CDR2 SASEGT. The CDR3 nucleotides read TGTGCCAGCAGTGTTTGGGGGAGCGGAAACATTCAGTACTTC. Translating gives CASSVWGSGNIQYF.

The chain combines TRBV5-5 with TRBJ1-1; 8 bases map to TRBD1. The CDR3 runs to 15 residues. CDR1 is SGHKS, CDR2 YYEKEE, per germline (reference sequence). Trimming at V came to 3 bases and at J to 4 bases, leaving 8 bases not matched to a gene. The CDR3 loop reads CASSSSRTGRTEAFF. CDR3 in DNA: TGTGCCAGCAGCTCGTCGAGGACAGGGCGCACTGAAGCTTTCTTT.

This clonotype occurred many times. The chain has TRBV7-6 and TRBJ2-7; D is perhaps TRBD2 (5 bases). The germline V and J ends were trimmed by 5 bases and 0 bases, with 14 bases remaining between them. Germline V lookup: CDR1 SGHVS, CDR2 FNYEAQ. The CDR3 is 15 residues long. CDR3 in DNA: TGTGCCAGCAGCCCAGACGGGATGAGCTCCTACGAGCAGTACTTC. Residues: CASSPDGMSSYEQYF.

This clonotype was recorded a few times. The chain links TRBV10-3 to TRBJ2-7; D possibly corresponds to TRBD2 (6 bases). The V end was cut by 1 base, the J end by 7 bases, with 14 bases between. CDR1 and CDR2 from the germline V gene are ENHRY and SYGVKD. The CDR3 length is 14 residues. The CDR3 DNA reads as TGTGCCATCAGTGAGTGGACTAAAACGGGGGAGCAGTACTTC. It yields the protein CAISEWTKTGEQYF.

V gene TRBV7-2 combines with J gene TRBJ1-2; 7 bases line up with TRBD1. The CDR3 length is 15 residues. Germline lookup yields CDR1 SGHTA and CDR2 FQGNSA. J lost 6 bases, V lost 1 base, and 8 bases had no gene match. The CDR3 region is CASSLGTWDSNGYTF. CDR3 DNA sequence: TGTGCCAGCAGCTTAGGAACTTGGGACAGCAATGGCTACACCTTC.

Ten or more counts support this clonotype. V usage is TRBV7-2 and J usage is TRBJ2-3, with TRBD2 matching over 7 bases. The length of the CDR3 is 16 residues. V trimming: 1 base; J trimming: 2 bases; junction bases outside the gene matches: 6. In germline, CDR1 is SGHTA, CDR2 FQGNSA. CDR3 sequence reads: CASSLVGAGNTDTQYF. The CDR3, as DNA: TGTGCCAGCAGCTTAGTAGGAGCGGGGAACACAGATACGCAGTATTTT.